This T cell receptor beta chain was recovered during a study of T cells in Graves' hyperthyroidism and ophthalmopathy. About the research overall: At the time of initial diagnosis and before any treatment, peripheral blood was collected.

Each patient was aged 18 to 65 and had newly diagnosed hyperthyroidism of under 2 months' duration. Any patient presenting with uncontrolled infection, other autoimmune disease, pregnancy or lactation was left out. The authors took PBMCs from 8 to 10 ml fresh peripheral blood. Germline CDR1 reads SGHTA; CDR2 reads FQGNSA. Losses at the gene ends were 5 bases for V and 2 bases for J; bases not matched to a gene: 13. The CDR3 runs to 18 residues. Amplified regions were TCR beta CDR3 sequences from RNA transcripts. When the TCR CDR3 underwent first-round RT-PCR, the HTBI primer set was used. Each CDR3 protein gets one entry after TCRdb re-called the multiplex PCR reads with MiXCR. This table has some 560,000 distinct CDR3 sequences, 15% to 18% appearing once.

The rearrangement links TRBV7-2 to TRBJ2-7; 12 bases are a match to TRBD2. This TCR came from a woman in her 30s with Graves' hyperthyroidism. The specimen sequenced was blood. Here the CDR3 DNA reads TGTGCCAGCAGCCCCGGACTAGCGGGACGCAGTTGGACCTACGAGCAGTACTTC. It is translated as CASSPGLAGRSWTYEQYF. The full variable domain, rest sourced from reference TRBV7-2 and TRBJ2-7, is GAGVSQSPSNKVTEKGKDVELRCDPISGHTALYWYRQSLGQGLEFLIYFQGNSAPDKSGLPSDRFSAERTGGSVSTLTIQRTQQEDSAVYLCASSPGLAGRSWTYEQYFGPGTRLTVT.